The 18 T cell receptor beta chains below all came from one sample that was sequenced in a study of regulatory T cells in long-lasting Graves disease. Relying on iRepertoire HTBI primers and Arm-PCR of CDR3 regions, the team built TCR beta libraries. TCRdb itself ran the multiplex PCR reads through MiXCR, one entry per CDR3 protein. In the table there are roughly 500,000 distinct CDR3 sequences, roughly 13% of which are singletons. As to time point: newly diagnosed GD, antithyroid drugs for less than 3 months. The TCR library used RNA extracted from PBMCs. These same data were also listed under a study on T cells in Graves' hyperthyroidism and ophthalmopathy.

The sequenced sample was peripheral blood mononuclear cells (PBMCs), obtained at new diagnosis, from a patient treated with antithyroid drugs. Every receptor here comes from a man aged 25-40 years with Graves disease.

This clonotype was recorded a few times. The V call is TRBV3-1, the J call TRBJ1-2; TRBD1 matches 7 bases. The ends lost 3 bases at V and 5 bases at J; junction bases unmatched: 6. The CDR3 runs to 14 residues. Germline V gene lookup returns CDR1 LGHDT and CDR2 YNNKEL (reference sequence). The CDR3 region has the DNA TGTGCCAGCAGCCAGTCGGAGGGGGCGTATGGCTACACCTTC. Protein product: CASSQSEGAYGYTF.

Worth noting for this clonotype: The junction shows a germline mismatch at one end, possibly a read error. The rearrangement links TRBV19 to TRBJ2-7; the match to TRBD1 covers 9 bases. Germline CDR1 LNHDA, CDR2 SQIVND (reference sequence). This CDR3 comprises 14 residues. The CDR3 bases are TGTGCCAGCCGCGAAACAGGGGGCTCCTACGGGCAGTACTTC. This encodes CASRETGGSYGQYF.

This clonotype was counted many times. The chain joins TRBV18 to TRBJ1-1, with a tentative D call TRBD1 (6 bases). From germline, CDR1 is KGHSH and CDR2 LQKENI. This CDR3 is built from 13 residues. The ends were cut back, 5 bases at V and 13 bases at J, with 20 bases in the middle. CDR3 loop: CASSSRDTSEVFF. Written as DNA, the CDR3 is TGTGCCAGCTCATCGCGGGACACCTCCGAGGTTTTCTTT.

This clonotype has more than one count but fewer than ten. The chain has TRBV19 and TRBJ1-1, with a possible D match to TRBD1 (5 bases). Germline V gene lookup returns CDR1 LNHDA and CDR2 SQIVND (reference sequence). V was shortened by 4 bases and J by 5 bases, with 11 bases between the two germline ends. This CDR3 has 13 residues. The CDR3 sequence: CASSRGGRTEAFF. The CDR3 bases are TGTGCCAGTAGTAGGGGGGGAAGGACTGAAGCTTTCTTT.

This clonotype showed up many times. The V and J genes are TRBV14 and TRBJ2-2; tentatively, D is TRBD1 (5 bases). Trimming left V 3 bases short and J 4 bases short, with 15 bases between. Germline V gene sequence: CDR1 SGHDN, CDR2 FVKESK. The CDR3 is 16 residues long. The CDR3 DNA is TGTGCCAGCAGCCATAAGGGGATCCCCCTCACCGGGGAGCTGTTTTTT. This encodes CASSHKGIPLTGELFF.

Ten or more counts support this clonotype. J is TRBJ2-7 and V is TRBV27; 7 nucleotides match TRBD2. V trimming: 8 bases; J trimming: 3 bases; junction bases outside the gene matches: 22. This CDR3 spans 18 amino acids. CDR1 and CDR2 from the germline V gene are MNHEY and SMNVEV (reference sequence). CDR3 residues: CASQKRAGDGAPYYEQYF. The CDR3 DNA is TGTGCCAGCCAGAAGAGGGCGGGGGACGGGGCCCCCTACTACGAGCAGTACTTC.

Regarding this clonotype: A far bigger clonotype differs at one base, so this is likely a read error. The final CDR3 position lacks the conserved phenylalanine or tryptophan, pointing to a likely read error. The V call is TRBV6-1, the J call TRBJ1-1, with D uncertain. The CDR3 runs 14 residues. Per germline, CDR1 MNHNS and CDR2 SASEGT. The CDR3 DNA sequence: TGTGCCATCAGTGAAGGAGGAGGGTGGACTGAAGCTTTCCTT. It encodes CAISEGGGWTEAFL.

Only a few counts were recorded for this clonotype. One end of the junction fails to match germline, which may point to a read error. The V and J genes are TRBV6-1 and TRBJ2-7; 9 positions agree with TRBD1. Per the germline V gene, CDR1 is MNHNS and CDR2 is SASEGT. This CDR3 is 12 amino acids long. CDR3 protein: CASGTGSNEQCF. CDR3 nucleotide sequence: TGTGCCAGCGGGACAGGGTCCAACGAGCAGTGCTTC.

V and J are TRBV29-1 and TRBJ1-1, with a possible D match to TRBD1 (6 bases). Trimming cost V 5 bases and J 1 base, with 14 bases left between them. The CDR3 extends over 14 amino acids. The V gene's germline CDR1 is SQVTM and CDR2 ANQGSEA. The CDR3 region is CSVQKVQGNTEAFF. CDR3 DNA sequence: TGCAGCGTTCAAAAGGTACAGGGGAACACTGAAGCTTTCTTT.

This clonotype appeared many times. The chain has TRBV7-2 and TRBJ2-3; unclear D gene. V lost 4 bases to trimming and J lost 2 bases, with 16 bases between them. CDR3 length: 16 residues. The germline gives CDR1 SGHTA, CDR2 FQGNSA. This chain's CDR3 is CASSSGLAANTDTQYF. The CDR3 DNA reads TGTGCCAGCAGCTCGGGTTTGGCGGCAAACACAGATACGCAGTATTTT. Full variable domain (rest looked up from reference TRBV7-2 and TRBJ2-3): GAGVSQSPSNKVTEKGKDVELRCDPISGHTALYWYRQSLGQGLEFLIYFQGNSAPDKSGLPSDRFSAERTGGSVSTLTIQRTQQEDSAVYLCASSSGLAANTDTQYFGPGTRLTVL.

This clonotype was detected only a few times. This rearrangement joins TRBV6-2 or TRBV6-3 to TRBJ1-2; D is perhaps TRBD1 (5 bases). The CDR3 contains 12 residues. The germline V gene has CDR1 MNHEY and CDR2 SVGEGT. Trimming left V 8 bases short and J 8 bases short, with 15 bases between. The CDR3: CASEYQGRGYTF. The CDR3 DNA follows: TGTGCCAGCGAATACCAGGGTAGGGGCTACACCTTC.

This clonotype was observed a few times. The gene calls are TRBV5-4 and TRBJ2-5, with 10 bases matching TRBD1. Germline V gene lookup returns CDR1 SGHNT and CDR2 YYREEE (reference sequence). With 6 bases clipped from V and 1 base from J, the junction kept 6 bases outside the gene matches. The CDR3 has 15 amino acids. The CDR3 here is CASKRDRGSQETQYF. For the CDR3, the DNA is TGTGCCAGCAAAAGGGACAGGGGATCCCAAGAGACCCAGTACTTC.

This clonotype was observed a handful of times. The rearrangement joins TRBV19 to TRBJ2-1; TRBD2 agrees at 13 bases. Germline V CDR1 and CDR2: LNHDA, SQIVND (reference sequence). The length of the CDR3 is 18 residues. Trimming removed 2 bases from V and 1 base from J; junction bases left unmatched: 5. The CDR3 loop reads CASSILLAGGPSYNEQFF. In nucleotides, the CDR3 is TGTGCCAGTAGTATACTACTAGCGGGAGGGCCTTCCTACAATGAGCAGTTCTTC.

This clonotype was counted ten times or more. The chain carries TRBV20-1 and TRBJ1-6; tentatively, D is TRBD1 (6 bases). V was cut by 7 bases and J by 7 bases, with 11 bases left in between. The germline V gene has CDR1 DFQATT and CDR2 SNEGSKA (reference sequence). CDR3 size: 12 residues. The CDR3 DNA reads TGCAGTGTCGGACAGATCAATTCACCCCTCCACTTT. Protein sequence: CSVGQINSPLHF.

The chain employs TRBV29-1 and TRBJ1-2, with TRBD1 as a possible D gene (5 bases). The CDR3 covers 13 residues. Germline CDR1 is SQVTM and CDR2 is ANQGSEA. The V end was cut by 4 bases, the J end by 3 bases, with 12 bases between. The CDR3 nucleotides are TGCAGCGTTGTTGGGCAGGGTGACTATGGCTACACCTTC. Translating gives CSVVGQGDYGYTF.

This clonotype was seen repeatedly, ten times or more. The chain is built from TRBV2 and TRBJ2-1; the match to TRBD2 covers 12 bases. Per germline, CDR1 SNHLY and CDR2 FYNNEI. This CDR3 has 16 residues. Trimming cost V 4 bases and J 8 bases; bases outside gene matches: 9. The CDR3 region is CASSVASGGGPYEQFF. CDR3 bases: TGTGCCAGCAGTGTGGCTAGCGGGGGGGGACCCTATGAGCAGTTCTTC.

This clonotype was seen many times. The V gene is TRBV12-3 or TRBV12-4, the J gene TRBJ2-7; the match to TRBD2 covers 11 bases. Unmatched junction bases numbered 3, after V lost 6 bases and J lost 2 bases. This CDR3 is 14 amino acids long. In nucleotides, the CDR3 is TGTGCCAGCAGGCGTAGCGGGAGGGCCTACGAGCAGTACTTC. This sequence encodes CASRRSGRAYEQYF.

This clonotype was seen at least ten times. The CDR3 protein is CATSRDSLGRETQYF. In DNA, the CDR3 is TGTGCCACCAGCAGAGATTCGTTGGGACGAGAGACCCAGTACTTC. This chain uses TRBV15 with TRBJ2-5; the D call may be TRBD1 or TRBD2 (5 bases each). This CDR3 has 15 residues. Trimming cost V 0 bases and J 4 bases, with 12 bases left between them. Germline lookup yields CDR1 LNHNV and CDR2 YYDKDF (reference sequence). The full variable domain, with the rest looked up from reference TRBV15 and TRBJ2-5, is DAMVIQNPRYQVTQFGKPVTLSCSQTLNHNVMYWYQQKSSQAPKLLFHYYDKDFNNEADTPDNFQSRRPNTSFCFLDIRSPGLGDTAMYLCATSRDSLGRETQYFGPGTRLLVL.